Below, 23 T cell receptor beta chains from the same sample are listed, as sequenced in a study of blood T cell repertoires in COVID-19. The data were produced by immunoSEQ multiplex PCR, yet TCRdb's version contains in-frame clones alone and is incomplete. Of approximately 190,000 clones in the sample, 84% were seen once. Sequencing was performed on peripheral blood. The receptors were gathered from a woman in her sixties or seventies with active or convalescent COVID-19.

There are a few counts of this clone. This sample includes further DNA sequences coding for the same CDR3. V and J are TRBV4-1 and TRBJ1-5; weak D call: TRBD1 (5 bases). V dropped 2 bases and J dropped 7 bases, with 15 bases sitting between them. The germline V gene encodes CDR1 MGHRA and CDR2 YSYEKL. The CDR3 contains 15 residues. CDR3 residues: CASSQRAGFNQPQHF. The CDR3 DNA reads TGCGCCAGCAGCCAACGGGCAGGGTTTAACCAGCCCCAGCATTTT.

CDR3 protein: CASSPPGQNSGNTIYF. CDR3 nucleotide sequence: TGTGCCAGCTCACCACCGGGACAAAACTCTGGAAACACCATATATTTT. V is TRBV18 and J is TRBJ1-3; a possible D gene is TRBD1 (6 bases). This CDR3 comprises 16 residues. CDR1 KGHSH and CDR2 LQKENI come from the germline V gene. V lost 0 bases to trimming and J lost 0 bases, with 9 bases between them. The complete variable domain, with remaining parts taken from reference TRBV18 and TRBJ1-3, reads NAGVMQNPRHLVRRRGQEARLRCSPMKGHSHVYWYRQLPEEGLKFMVYLQKENIIDESGMPKERFSAEFPKEGPSILRIQQVVRGDSAAYFCASSPPGQNSGNTIYFGEGSWLTVV.

The chain recombines TRBV7-9 with TRBJ1-3, with a tentative D call TRBD1 (6 bases). In germline, CDR1 is SEHNR, CDR2 FQNEAQ (reference sequence). V shed 3 bases and J shed 3 bases, with 12 bases lying between them. The CDR3 runs to 15 residues. CDR3 protein: CASSLGQGFGNTIYF. The DNA of the CDR3 is TGTGCCAGCAGCTTGGGGCAGGGGTTTGGAAACACCATATATTTT.

J is TRBJ1-5 and V is TRBV2; possible D gene TRBD1, 6 bases. CDR3 size: 16 residues. Germline loops: CDR1 SNHLY, CDR2 FYNNEI. The V end lost 0 bases, the J end lost 2 bases, and 11 bases lay between the germline ends. The CDR3 loop is CASSEAGRQGNQPQHF. For the CDR3, the DNA is TGTGCCAGCAGTGAAGCAGGCAGACAGGGCAATCAGCCCCAGCATTTT.

V is TRBV14 and J is TRBJ1-4; D is unclear. This CDR3 contains 16 residues. CDR1 is SGHDN, CDR2 FVKESK, per germline. Trimming pared 2 bases from V and 7 bases from J, leaving 17 bases between. CDR3 sequence (DNA): TGTGCCAGCAGCCAACCTCGCGGGCCAAGTCCTGAAAAACTGTTTTTT. Its translation is CASSQPRGPSPEKLFF. The complete variable domain, with remaining parts taken from reference TRBV14 and TRBJ1-4, reads EAGVTQFPSHSVIEKGQTVTLRCDPISGHDNLYWYRRVMGKEIKFLLHFVKESKQDESGMPNNRFLAERTGGTYSTLKVQPAELEDSGVYFCASSQPRGPSPEKLFFGSGTQLSVL.

This chain's CDR3 is CASSPGLAGANEQFF. The CDR3 region has the DNA TGTGCCAGCAGCCCCGGACTAGCGGGAGCGAACGAGCAGTTCTTC. The gene calls are TRBV11-2 and TRBJ2-1; TRBD2 agrees at 13 bases. The CDR3 consists of 15 residues. Trimming removed 5 bases from V and 10 bases from J; junction bases left unmatched: 8. Germline V CDR1 and CDR2: SGHAT, FQNNGV.

This chain joins TRBV4-1 and TRBJ2-7; TRBD2 matches 8 bases. J lost 4 bases, V lost 2 bases, and 4 bases had no gene match. Germline V gives CDR1 MGHRA, CDR2 YSYEKL. The CDR3 length is 14 residues. This CDR3 is CASSQLAGHYEQYF. CDR3 DNA sequence: TGCGCCAGCAGCCAATTAGCGGGACATTACGAGCAGTACTTC.

V is TRBV4-2 and J is TRBJ2-1, with 7 nucleotides matching TRBD2. The CDR3 is 17 amino acids. J gave up 7 bases and V 1 base, and 13 bases lay outside the gene matches. Germline assignment: CDR1 LGHNA and CDR2 YNFKEQ. The DNA of the CDR3 is TGTGCCAGCAGCCAAGGCTTAGGGAGCGGGATTGGGAATGAGCAGTTCTTC. Residues: CASSQGLGSGIGNEQFF.

The gene calls are TRBV5-1 and TRBJ2-5; D not certain. The CDR3 is made up of 14 amino acids. CDR1 SGHRS and CDR2 YFSETQ come from the germline V gene. Deletions cut 0 bases from V and 2 bases from J, with 8 bases between. In nucleotides, the CDR3 is TGCGCCAGCAGCTTGGGTGCGGTACAAGAGACCCAGTACTTC. This sequence encodes CASSLGAVQETQYF.

J is TRBJ2-1 and V is TRBV3-1 (or the pseudogene TRBV3-2); D is possibly TRBD1 (6 bases). Germline lookup yields CDR1 LGHDT and CDR2 YNNKEL (reference sequence). This CDR3 is 16 amino acids long. V dropped 4 bases and J dropped 0 bases, with 13 bases sitting between them. CDR3 nucleotides: TGTGCCAGCAGCCTTAGGGGGTGGAGCTCCTACAATGAGCAGTTCTTC. Its protein is CASSLRGWSSYNEQFF.

V usage is TRBV7-3 and J usage is TRBJ2-7; 11 bases are shared with TRBD2. V dropped 5 bases and J dropped 3; count of bases not matched to a gene: 21. CDR3 size: 20 residues. The V gene's germline CDR1 is SGHTA and CDR2 FQGTGA. The DNA for the CDR3 is TGTGCCAGCAGCGACACAGGGGCCCTGGACGGGACTAGCGGCCACTACGAGCAGTACTTC. It codes for CASSDTGALDGTSGHYEQYF. The complete variable domain, with remaining parts taken from reference TRBV7-3 and TRBJ2-7, reads GAGVSQTPSNKVTEKGKYVELRCDPISGHTALYWYRQSLGQGPEFLIYFQGTGAADDSGLPNDRFFAVRPEGSVSTLKIQRTERGDSAVYLCASSDTGALDGTSGHYEQYFGPGTRLTVT.

The chain recombines TRBV7-9 with TRBJ2-1; possible D gene TRBD1, 5 bases. Per the germline V gene, CDR1 is SEHNR and CDR2 is FQNEAQ (reference sequence). With 5 bases removed from V and 8 bases from J, the gap between germline ends came to 13 bases. The CDR3 totals 13 residues. CDR3 residues: CASSKDIIDEQFF. In nucleotides, the CDR3 is TGTGCCAGCAGCAAGGACATTATCGATGAGCAGTTCTTC. Based on the CDR3 plus reference TRBV7-9 and TRBJ2-1, the full variable domain is DTGVSQNPRHKITKRGQNVTFRCDPISEHNRLYWYRQTLGQGPEFLTYFQNEAQLEKSRLLSDRFSAERPKGSFSTLEIQRTEQGDSAMYLCASSKDIIDEQFFGPGTRLTVL.

CDR3 in DNA: TGTGCCATCAGTGAGCCTTATGTCCGGGACAGGGGGGACTACGAGCAGTACTTC. Its translation is CAISEPYVRDRGDYEQYF. V is TRBV10-3 and J is TRBJ2-7; 11 bases line up with TRBD1. The CDR3 loop spans 18 amino acids. Germline-derived CDR1 and CDR2 are ENHRY and SYGVKD. V shed 2 bases, J shed 3 bases, and the junction held 12 bases outside the gene matches.

V and J are TRBV28 and TRBJ2-1; TRBD2 agrees at 12 bases. J gave up 10 bases and V 3 bases, and 13 bases lay outside the gene matches. Per germline, CDR1 MDHEN and CDR2 SYDVKM. This CDR3 is 17 amino acids long. This CDR3 is CASSFYETSGSVGEQFF. Written as DNA, the CDR3 is TGTGCCAGCAGTTTTTATGAGACTAGCGGGAGCGTTGGGGAGCAGTTCTTC. The whole variable domain, filled in from reference TRBV28 and TRBJ2-1, reads DVKVTQSSRYLVKRTGEKVFLECVQDMDHENMFWYRQDPGLGLRLIYFSYDVKMKEKGDIPEGYSVSREKKERFSLILESASTNQTSMYLCASSFYETSGSVGEQFFGPGTRLTVL.

DNA for the CDR3: TGTGCCACAGCTCGGGACAGGGGGCGCGGGGGGGCCAACGTCCTGACTTTC. It encodes CATARDRGRGGANVLTF. J is TRBJ2-6 and V is TRBV15, with 12 positions matching TRBD1. J gave up 4 bases and V 9 bases, and 10 bases lay outside the gene matches. The CDR3 is made up of 17 amino acids. CDR1 and CDR2 (germline): LNHNV, YYDKDF (reference sequence).

The genes are TRBV3-1 (or the pseudogene TRBV3-2) and TRBJ2-7; TRBD1 matches 7 bases. This CDR3 comprises 14 residues. The trim removed 6 bases at V and 3 bases at J, leaving 8 bases unmatched. Germline V lookup: CDR1 LGHDT, CDR2 YNNKEL (reference sequence). CDR3 in amino acids: CASSFGQAFYEQYF. CDR3 bases: TGTGCCAGCAGTTTTGGACAGGCCTTCTACGAGCAGTACTTC.

In this sample, this clone turned up once. V usage is TRBV2 and J usage is TRBJ2-1; 8 nucleotides line up with TRBD2. The germline V gene has CDR1 SNHLY and CDR2 FYNNEI. With 2 bases clipped from V and 8 bases from J, the junction kept 8 bases outside the gene matches. This CDR3 comprises 15 residues. The CDR3 coding sequence is TGTGCCAGCAGTGAACGGGCGGGAGCGGGGGATGAGCAGTTCTTC. Encoded protein: CASSERAGAGDEQFF.

The CDR3 bases are TGTGCCAGCCAGCGAGGCTACAATGAGCAGTTCTTC. This translates into CASQRGYNEQFF. The chain combines TRBV6-5 with TRBJ2-1; D unclear. Germline V gene sequence: CDR1 MNHEY, CDR2 SVGAGI. The CDR3 runs 12 residues. V was shortened by 8 bases and J by 3 bases, with 8 bases between the two germline ends.

The count of this clone is one. The V gene is TRBV6-1, the J gene TRBJ2-5, with 9 bases identical to TRBD2. The CDR3 is 20 residues long. Germline lookup yields CDR1 MNHNS and CDR2 SASEGT. J gave up 2 bases and V 2 bases, and 18 bases lay outside the gene matches. The CDR3 nucleotides read TGTGCCAGCAGTGAAAATTGGCTAGCGGGAAGTGGGGGAACTCAAGAGACCCAGTACTTC. This sequence encodes CASSENWLAGSGGTQETQYF.

The chain has TRBV11-2 and TRBJ2-1, with a weak D call TRBD2 (5 bases). Germline CDR1 SGHAT, CDR2 FQNNGV. Trimming took off 0 bases at V and 16 bases at J, with 16 bases between the two ends. The CDR3 extends over 13 amino acids. CDR3 region: CASSLDPLAISFF. CDR3 bases: TGTGCCAGCAGCTTAGACCCCCTAGCCATCTCCTTCTTC. The complete variable domain, with remaining parts taken from reference TRBV11-2 and TRBJ2-1, reads EAGVAQSPRYKIIEKRQSVAFWCNPISGHATLYWYQQILGQGPKLLIQFQNNGVVDDSQLPKDRFSAERLKGVDSTLKIQPAKLEDSAVYLCASSLDPLAISFFGPGTRLTVL.

Concerning this clone: Its ends do not fully match the called genes, so a read error is possible. This rearrangement joins TRBV7-7 to TRBJ2-5, with D hard to call. Germline CDR1 is SSHAT and CDR2 is FNYEAQ (reference sequence). This CDR3 is built from 19 residues. The DNA of the CDR3 is TGTGCTAGCAGCTTATGTCCTAGGAAGTTTATAATGGTACAAGAGACCCAGTACTTC. It specifies CASSLCPRKFIMVQETQYF.

The chain employs TRBV7-3 and TRBJ2-1, with 8 bases identical to TRBD2. J was trimmed by 6 bases and V by 6 bases; bases with no gene match: 7. Looked up from germline, CDR1 is SGHTA and CDR2 is FQGTGA. The CDR3 spans 14 residues. CDR3 coding DNA: TGTGCCAGCAGACAGCGGGGGCCCAGCAATGAGCAGTTCTTC. Protein product: CASRQRGPSNEQFF.

The V call is TRBV5-1, the J call TRBJ2-3; 12 nucleotides align to TRBD2. Per the germline V gene, CDR1 is SGHRS and CDR2 is YFSETQ. The CDR3 length is 19 residues. The V segment lost 5 bases and the J segment 3 bases; nucleotides outside the gene matches: 16. CDR3 region: CASSRRQGWTSGKTDTQYF. CDR3 coding DNA: TGCGCCAGCAGTCGACGCCAGGGGTGGACTAGCGGGAAGACAGATACGCAGTATTTT.